A single sample gave rise to the 29 T cell receptor beta chains below, sequenced in a study of cytomegalovirus exposure and HLA in healthy donors. The study ran its PCR with 60 Vbeta and 13 Jbeta primers. Only in-frame clones appear in the TCRdb table, and some are missing; sequencing was by immunoSEQ multiplex PCR. The sample carries over 200,000 clones, just under 85% recorded once. Material for sequencing was PBMCs. These receptors came from a woman in her thirties or forties in good health and CMV-seronegative.

This chain connects TRBV2 to TRBJ2-7, with 9 nucleotides matching TRBD1. Germline values: CDR1 SNHLY, CDR2 FYNNEI. This CDR3 is built from 14 residues. J gave up 5 bases and V 5 bases, and 7 bases lay outside the gene matches. Written as DNA, the CDR3 is TGTGCCAGCAGTCTAGACAGGGGGAGGGACGAGCAGTACTTC. Amino acids: CASSLDRGRDEQYF.

V and J are TRBV25-1 and TRBJ1-2, with 7 positions matching TRBD1. V was clipped by 3 bases and J by 7 bases; unmatched bases: 8. Germline V gene data show CDR1 as MGHDK and CDR2 as SYGVNS. The CDR3 totals 14 residues. The CDR3 protein is CASSEETGMGGYTF. DNA of the CDR3: TGTGCCAGCAGTGAGGAGACAGGGATGGGTGGCTACACCTTC.

V usage is TRBV2 and J usage is TRBJ2-3, with TRBD2 matching 8 bases. Germline-derived CDR1 and CDR2 are SNHLY and FYNNEI. Trimming took 6 bases from V and 5 from J; bases not matched to a gene: 10. The CDR3 consists of 15 residues. CDR3 bases: TGTGCCAGCAGCCTCGGGGGGGCCCGAGGAGATACGCAGTATTTT. It specifies CASSLGGARGDTQYF.

The chain is built from TRBV9 and TRBJ2-5, with D possibly being TRBD2 (6 bases). Per germline, CDR1 SGDLS and CDR2 YYNGEE. V lost 3 bases and J lost 7, with 10 bases in between. The CDR3 loop spans 12 amino acids. CDR3 bases: TGTGCCAGCAGCGCCACCGGGGGGACCCAGTACTTC. Protein sequence: CASSATGGTQYF.

The chain links TRBV7-3 to TRBJ2-1; 7 bases fit TRBD1. The CDR3 spans 12 residues. Germline assignment: CDR1 SGHTA and CDR2 FQGTGA. V shed 4 bases, J shed 10 bases, and the junction held 4 bases outside the gene matches. The chain's CDR3 is CASSSRTGEQFF. CDR3 bases: TGTGCCAGCAGCTCGCGGACAGGCGAGCAGTTCTTC.

This chain links TRBV19 with TRBJ2-1; 7 positions agree with TRBD2. V shed 4 bases and J 7 bases; nucleotides not matched to a gene: 4. Germline CDR1 and CDR2: LNHDA and SQIVND (reference sequence). The CDR3 is made up of 13 amino acids. The CDR3 region is CASSTLLANEQFF. The CDR3 nucleotides are TGTGCCAGTAGTACCCTACTAGCGAATGAGCAGTTCTTC.

This chain joins TRBV12-5 and TRBJ1-2; TRBD1 matches at 7 bases. The V gene's germline CDR1 is LGHNT and CDR2 FRNRAP. The trim removed 1 base at V and 6 bases at J, leaving 5 bases unmatched. CDR3 length equals 14 residues. This chain's CDR3 is CASGLATGVNGYTF. The CDR3, as DNA: TGTGCTAGTGGTTTGGCAACAGGGGTGAATGGCTACACCTTC.

Written as DNA, the CDR3 is TGTGCCAGCAGCCTATCAGCAGGGGAGAGCAATCAGCCCCAGCATTTT. Its translation is CASSLSAGESNQPQHF. The chain employs TRBV4-2 and TRBJ1-5, with D perhaps matching TRBD1 (6 bases). Germline CDR1 reads LGHNA; CDR2 reads YNFKEQ. CDR3 length: 16 residues. V was trimmed by 4 bases and J by 1 base, leaving 14 bases between them.

V usage is TRBV6-1 and J usage is TRBJ1-2, with TRBD1 matching 7 bases. V lost 1 base to trimming and J lost 5 bases; unmatched junction nucleotides: 10. CDR1 is MNHNS and CDR2 is SASEGT in the germline V gene. The CDR3 is made up of 16 amino acids. CDR3 residues: CASSEVIQGKDYGYTF. The CDR3 DNA reads as TGTGCCAGCAGTGAAGTAATACAGGGGAAGGATTATGGCTACACCTTC.

CDR3 sequence: CASSGHKTAPYGYTF. The DNA for the CDR3 is TGTGCCAGCAGCGGACACAAGACAGCTCCCTATGGCTACACCTTC. The rearrangement links TRBV14 to TRBJ1-2; D might be TRBD1 (5 bases). CDR1 and CDR2 (germline): SGHDN, FVKESK. V lost 5 bases to trimming and J lost 4 bases, with 17 bases between them. This CDR3 has 15 residues.

The rearrangement links TRBV28 to TRBJ2-1; TRBD2 matches at 8 bases. Germline CDR1 is MDHEN and CDR2 is SYDVKM. Trimming took 6 bases from V and 4 from J; bases not matched to a gene: 11. The CDR3 has 16 amino acids. CDR3 sequence reads: CASRTPSGGGYNEQFF. The CDR3 nucleotides read TGTGCCAGCAGGACACCCAGCGGGGGCGGGTACAATGAGCAGTTCTTC.

V is TRBV30 and J is TRBJ2-5; weak D call: TRBD2 (7 bases). The CDR3 covers 14 residues. Trimming left V 4 bases short and J 5 bases short, with 17 bases between. Germline V lookup: CDR1 GTSNPN, CDR2 SVGIG (reference sequence). The CDR3 nucleotides are TGTGCCTGGATTAGGGGGGGGTCTAAGGAGACCCAGTACTTC. This translates into CAWIRGGSKETQYF.

The rearrangement joins TRBV18 to TRBJ1-4, with 10 bases fitting TRBD1. The CDR3 loop spans 15 amino acids. V lost 3 bases and J lost 7; bases outside the gene matches: 5. Germline CDR1 KGHSH, CDR2 LQKENI. CDR3 sequence reads: CASSPRTGGGEKLFF. Here the CDR3 DNA reads TGTGCCAGCTCACCGAGGACAGGGGGTGGTGAAAAACTGTTTTTT.

This clone turned up a few times. The rearrangement joins TRBV16 to TRBJ1-1; weak D call: TRBD1 (6 bases). The CDR3 length is 13 residues. With 4 bases removed from V and 1 base from J, the gap between germline ends came to 7 bases. Per the germline V gene, CDR1 is KGHSY and CDR2 is FQNENV. The CDR3 protein is CASSPQGNTEAFF. The CDR3, as DNA: TGTGCCAGCAGCCCACAGGGGAACACTGAAGCTTTCTTT.

This clone was counted between two and nine times. This chain links TRBV5-5 with TRBJ1-1, with 7 positions matching TRBD1. CDR3 length equals 16 residues. V gave up 4 bases and J gave up 0 bases; unmatched junction bases: 9. CDR1 and CDR2 (germline): SGHKS, YYEKEE (reference sequence). Here the CDR3 DNA reads TGTGCCAGCAGCGCCTCCGGGACAGCGATGAACACTGAAGCTTTCTTT. It translates to CASSASGTAMNTEAFF.

The gene calls are TRBV29-1 and TRBJ2-2, with unresolved D. Germline V gene sequence: CDR1 SQVTM, CDR2 ANQGSEA. The CDR3 extends over 11 amino acids. With 5 bases removed from V and 8 bases from J, the gap between germline ends came to 9 bases. CDR3 bases: TGCAGCGTTTACGGAGCGGGGGAGCTGTTTTTT. Translation: CSVYGAGELFF.

The chain is built from TRBV7-2 and TRBJ1-6, with 10 bases that match TRBD1. The CDR3 runs 14 residues. Trimming at V came to 1 base and at J to 9 bases, leaving 0 bases not matched to a gene. CDR1 is SGHTA, CDR2 FQGNSA, per germline. The CDR3 region is CASSLGTGGSPLHF. CDR3 nucleotide sequence: TGTGCCAGCAGCTTAGGGACAGGGGGTTCACCCCTCCACTTT.

With regard to this clone: A junction end diverges from the germline sequence, so it may reflect a read error. J is TRBJ2-1 and V is TRBV7-7, with D tentatively TRBD2 (5 bases). CDR1 and CDR2 (germline): SSHAT, FNYEAQ (reference sequence). The CDR3 is 14 amino acids. The CDR3 reads CASSPDWSYNEQFF. DNA of the CDR3: TGTGCTAGCAGCCCGGACTGGTCCTACAATGAGCAGTTCTTC.

The chain links TRBV5-6 to TRBJ2-5, with TRBD1 matching over 7 bases. CDR1 is SGHDT, CDR2 YYEEEE, per germline. Trimming at V came to 4 bases and at J to 0 bases, leaving 3 bases not matched to a gene. There are 14 residues in the CDR3. The CDR3 DNA reads as TGTGCCAGCAGCCCCCAGGGGGACCAAGAGACCCAGTACTTC. It encodes CASSPQGDQETQYF.

This chain joins TRBV28 and TRBJ1-3; D ambiguous. Germline V gene data show CDR1 as MDHEN and CDR2 as SYDVKM. The CDR3 extends over 14 amino acids. Trimming removed 2 bases at V and 1 base at J, with 6 bases between. CDR3 amino acids: CASSLLQSGNTIYF. CDR3 nucleotide sequence: TGTGCCAGCAGTTTACTCCAGTCTGGAAACACCATATATTTT.

Only a few counts were recorded for this clone. V and J are TRBV5-6 and TRBJ2-3; the match to TRBD1 covers 8 bases. The CDR3 consists of 14 residues. V dropped 6 bases and J dropped 2; count of bases not matched to a gene: 5. Germline lookup yields CDR1 SGHDT and CDR2 YYEEEE. The CDR3 DNA reads TGTGCCAGCAAAAGGGACAGGCACACAGATACGCAGTATTTT. This sequence encodes CASKRDRHTDTQYF.

This clone was seen a few times. This sequence joins TRBV18 and TRBJ1-4; 10 nucleotides line up with TRBD1. V was clipped by 6 bases and J by 5 bases; unmatched bases: 0. CDR1 and CDR2 (germline): KGHSH, LQKENI. The CDR3 runs 13 residues. CDR3 DNA sequence: TGTGCCAGCTCGGGACAGGGGAATGAAAAACTGTTTTTT. It specifies CASSGQGNEKLFF.

This clone has more than one count but fewer than ten. The gene calls are TRBV10-1 and TRBJ2-1; 10 nucleotides align to TRBD2. Germline V gene lookup returns CDR1 WNHNN and CDR2 SYGVQD (reference sequence). The CDR3 loop spans 14 amino acids. The V segment lost 2 bases and the J segment 6 bases; nucleotides outside the gene matches: 1. The DNA of the CDR3 is TGCGCCAGCAGTGAGGCTAGCGGGGGCAATGAGCAGTTCTTC. Amino acids: CASSEASGGNEQFF.

The chain employs TRBV4-2 and TRBJ1-2; D possibly corresponds to TRBD1 (6 bases). The CDR3 has 13 residues. Germline V gene lookup returns CDR1 LGHNA and CDR2 YNFKEQ. Trimming shortened V by 11 bases and J by 1 base, and 14 bases separated the two germline ends. This CDR3 is CAGGTPHNYGYTF. The CDR3 bases are TGTGCCGGTGGGACACCTCATAACTATGGCTACACCTTC.

This clone was detected once. The rearrangement joins TRBV11-2 to TRBJ1-2; TRBD1 matches 8 bases. V dropped 2 bases and J dropped 4; count of bases not matched to a gene: 6. The CDR3 is 15 amino acids. CDR1 SGHAT and CDR2 FQNNGV come from the germline V gene. The CDR3 coding sequence is TGTGCCAGCAGCTTATCAGACAGGGGCGGCTATGGCTACACCTTC. It is translated as CASSLSDRGGYGYTF.

The rearrangement links TRBV5-1 to TRBJ1-1; no reliable D call. The V end was cut by 7 bases, the J end by 0 bases, with 10 bases between. This CDR3 contains 13 residues. The germline V gene encodes CDR1 SGHRS and CDR2 YFSETQ. DNA for the CDR3: TGCGCCAGCGGTCGGGGAATGAACACTGAAGCTTTCTTT. Translating it yields CASGRGMNTEAFF. The complete variable domain, with remaining parts taken from reference TRBV5-1 and TRBJ1-1, reads KAGVTQTPRYLIKTRGQQVTLSCSPISGHRSVSWYQQTPGQGLQFLFEYFSETQRNKGNFPGRFSGRQFSNSRSEMNVSTLELGDSALYLCASGRGMNTEAFFGQGTRLTVV.

CDR3 coding DNA: TGTGCCAGCAGCTTACGGGAAGATGAAGCTTTCTTT. As protein: CASSLREDEAFF. V gene TRBV11-2 combines with J gene TRBJ1-1; D not certain. Germline V gives CDR1 SGHAT, CDR2 FQNNGV. The CDR3 loop spans 12 amino acids. The V end lost 2 bases, the J end lost 7 bases, and 8 bases lay between the germline ends.

The chain is built from TRBV5-1 and TRBJ2-5, with D uncertain. CDR1 is SGHRS and CDR2 is YFSETQ in the germline V gene. The CDR3 length is 16 residues. Trimming removed 2 bases from V and 0 bases from J, with 14 bases in between. CDR3 region: CASSFEPGSNQETQYF. Written as DNA, the CDR3 is TGCGCCAGCAGCTTTGAGCCAGGCTCCAACCAAGAGACCCAGTACTTC.

The chain links TRBV19 to TRBJ2-6; no clear D gene. V was clipped by 7 bases and J by 5 bases, with 12 bases between them. In germline, CDR1 is LNHDA, CDR2 SQIVND (reference sequence). This CDR3 region has 14 residues. CDR3 bases: TGTGCCAGTACGACTGGCAACTGGGCCAACGTCCTGACTTTC. Translating gives CASTTGNWANVLTF.